The rows below give T cell receptor beta chains drawn from one sample of a study of shared clonotypes between healthy human individuals. Clones were sequenced by immunoSEQ multiplex PCR, and TCRdb holds only the in-frame ones, with some missing. The data show about 2 million clones, just under 95% seen once. Input material: naive CD8+ T cells sorted from blood. Receptors originate from a man between 18 and 35 years old in good health. The CDR3 runs from the conserved cysteine through the conserved F or W. D genes are given only for firm matches. Size is omitted from some rows. Given values are once, few, many or a class for expanded clones.

clone_size,d_call,j_call,v_call,cdr3_nt,cdr3_aa
-,-,TRBJ2-2,TRBV5-8,TGTGCCAGCAGGCCAGGGAACTGGGACACCGGGGAGCTGTTTTTT,CASRPGNWDTGELFF
-,-,TRBJ2-7,TRBV14,TGTGCCAGCAGCCAAGGAGAAGGAGTGGGACATCCGGGCTACGAGCAGTACTTC,CASSQGEGVGHPGYEQYF
once,-,TRBJ1-1,TRBV9,TGTGCCAGCAGCGTAGTCAGCGACCCGAACACTGAAGCTTTCTTT,CASSVVSDPNTEAFF
-,-,TRBJ2-5,TRBV7-7,TGTGCTAGCAGCTCCCAGCACGGGTGGGAAGAGACCCAGTACTTC,CASSSQHGWEETQYF
-,-,TRBJ2-3,TRBV11-2,TGTGCCAGCAGCCCCGTCCCCCTCTCAGCAGATACCACAGATACGCAGTATTTT,CASSPVPLSADTTDTQYF
-,-,TRBJ2-3,TRBV27,TGTGCCAGCAGTTTCCTAGAGTCTTACACAGATACGCAGTATTTT,CASSFLESYTDTQYF
-,-,TRBJ2-7,TRBV28,TGTGCCAGCAGTTTATTAGAAGGAGACGAGCAGTACTTC,CASSLLEGDEQYF
-,TRBD2,TRBJ2-3,TRBV4-2,TGTGCCAGCAGCCAAGCGGTAGCGGGGGCTAGCACAGATACGCAGTATTTT,CASSQAVAGASTDTQYF
-,TRBD2,TRBJ2-5,TRBV7-7,TGTGCTAGCAGCTTAGCGCCTAGCGGGAGAGAGACCCAGTACTTC,CASSLAPSGRETQYF
-,TRBD2,TRBJ2-7,TRBV19,TGTGCCAGTAGGGGCGCGGGGGACCTCGAGCAGTACTTC,CASRGAGDLEQYF
-,TRBD2,TRBJ2-2,TRBV25-1,TGTGCCAGCAGTGGACTAGCGGGAGGGGCCGGGGAGCTGTTTTTT,CASSGLAGGAGELFF